The 3 T cell receptor beta chains given below trace back to one sample, sequenced in a study of cytomegalovirus exposure and HLA in healthy donors. Both 60 Vbeta primers and 13 Jbeta primers went into the PCR. Generated by immunoSEQ multiplex PCR, the TCRdb table keeps only in-frame clones and is missing some. The sample includes a few hundred thousand clones, 75% to 85% of them seen just once. Specimen: PBMCs. The receptors were sampled from a girl aged 2-15 years in good health and CMV-seronegative.

In its sample, this clone was seen once. This chain connects TRBV28 to TRBJ2-5; maybe TRBD2 (5 bases). The V end lost 3 bases, the J end lost 3 bases, and 11 bases lay between the germline ends. The V gene's germline CDR1 is MDHEN and CDR2 SYDVKM. This CDR3 has 14 amino acids. CDR3 coding DNA: TGTGCCAGCAGTTTCAGAGCTAGCAAAGAGACCCAGTACTTC. Translation: CASSFRASKETQYF.

This clone has just a few counts. J is TRBJ2-3 and V is TRBV11-2, with 11 bases identical to TRBD2. V lost 5 bases and J lost 6; bases outside the gene matches: 7. The length of the CDR3 is 15 residues. CDR1 is SGHAT and CDR2 is FQNNGV in the germline V gene. The CDR3 region is CASSQLAGAMDTQYF. The CDR3 nucleotides are TGTGCCAGCAGCCAACTAGCGGGAGCTATGGATACGCAGTATTTT.

J is TRBJ2-2 and V is TRBV6-1; TRBD2 matches 8 bases. Germline CDR1 is MNHNS and CDR2 is SASEGT. With V trimmed by 6 bases and J by 7 bases, 10 bases remained unmatched. This CDR3 is built from 15 residues. CDR3: CASRGGGYAIGELFF. The CDR3 DNA reads TGTGCCAGCAGGGGCGGGGGGTATGCAATCGGGGAGCTGTTTTTT.